This TCR beta chain stems from a study of T cell therapy after organ transplantation. In the study overall: T cells were expanded roughly 2 weeks with 30 CMV class I/II epitopes. Responders numbered eight and nonresponders two among ten patients. Study observations and caveats: Post-therapy CD8 clonality change correlated inversely with pretherapy clonality. Reconstitution after therapy seemingly combined transferred and product-undetected endogenous clonotypes.

Points on this clone: Its specificity is unknown.

This CDR3 region has 16 residues. The V gene lost 4 bases and the J gene lost 2 bases, with 17 bases spanning the gap. Germline CDR1 reads SGHVS; CDR2 reads FQNEAQ. Data came from immunoSEQ multiplex PCR; TCRdb stores just in-frame clones and leaves some out. The sample contains tens of thousands of clones, roughly 93% of which appear only once. The starting material was CD8+ T cells from blood, obtained before autologous CMV-specific T cell therapy. This chain joins TRBV7-8 and TRBJ2-5; D remains unclear. This receptor was obtained from a human patient who had received a solid organ transplant and had CMV disease. The CDR3 DNA reads TGTGCCAGCAGCTCCACCACTTTAATCCCTCAAGAGACCCAGTACTTC. It encodes CASSSTTLIPQETQYF.